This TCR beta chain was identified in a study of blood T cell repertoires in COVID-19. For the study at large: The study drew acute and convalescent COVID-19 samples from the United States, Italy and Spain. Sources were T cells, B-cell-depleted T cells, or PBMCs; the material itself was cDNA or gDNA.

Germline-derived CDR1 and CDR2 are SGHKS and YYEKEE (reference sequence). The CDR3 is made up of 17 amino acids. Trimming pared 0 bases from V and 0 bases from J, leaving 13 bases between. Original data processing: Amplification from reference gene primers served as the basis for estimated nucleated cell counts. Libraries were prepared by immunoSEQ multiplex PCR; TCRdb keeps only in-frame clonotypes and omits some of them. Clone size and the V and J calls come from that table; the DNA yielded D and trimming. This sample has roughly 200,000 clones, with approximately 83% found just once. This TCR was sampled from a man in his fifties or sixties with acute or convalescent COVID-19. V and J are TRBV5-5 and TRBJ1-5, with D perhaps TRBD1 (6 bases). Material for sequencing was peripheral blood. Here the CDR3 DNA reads TGTGCCAGCAGCTTGGGGGACAAGTTTCATAGCAATCAGCCCCAGCATTTT. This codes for CASSLGDKFHSNQPQHF.